Following are 5 T cell receptor beta chains from one sample sequenced in a study of T cell repertoires in breast cancer. Primers covering all TCR V genes were used in emulsion RT-PCR on CD8+ T cells. A second nested PCR with blocking oligonucleotides suppressed unpaired genes. TCRdb independently ran MiXCR on the emulsion pairing reads; one entry per CDR3 protein. In the table there are about 40,000 distinct CDR3 sequences, under 60% of which are singletons. The source material was CD8+ T cells. The receptor source for this set is a pool of human donors with breast cancer or a healthy control (not recorded which).

This clonotype is a singleton in its sample. The chain combines TRBV18 with TRBJ1-2, with D perhaps matching TRBD1 (5 bases). The CDR3 runs 16 residues. Trimming stripped 3 bases from V and 4 bases from J, with 18 bases between. Germline V gene lookup returns CDR1 KGHSH and CDR2 LQKENI. CDR3 sequence reads: CASSPISGRYFYGYTF. CDR3 in DNA: TGTGCCAGCTCACCCATTTCAGGGCGTTACTTCTATGGCTACACCTTC.

Sample share makes this clonotype medium-sized (0.01 to 0.1%). The chain has TRBV4-2 and TRBJ1-6; no clear D gene. The V gene lost 8 bases and the J gene lost 6 bases, with 14 bases spanning the gap. This CDR3 contains 14 residues. Germline V CDR1 and CDR2: LGHNA, YNFKEQ. CDR3 sequence (DNA): TGTGCCAGCGAGACCGGGTCCCTTAATTCACCCCTCCACTTT. It specifies CASETGSLNSPLHF.

This clonotype was seen a handful of times. This sequence joins TRBV28 and TRBJ2-1; 10 bases map to TRBD1. The germline CDR1 and CDR2 sequences are MDHEN and SYDVKM. V shed 5 bases and J 12 bases; nucleotides not matched to a gene: 10. CDR3 size: 14 residues. The CDR3 DNA is TGTGCCAGCAGTATAGGGGGACAGGGGAGGGTGCAGTTCTTC. This gives the protein CASSIGGQGRVQFF. The variable domain in full, completed from reference TRBV28 and TRBJ2-1, reads DVKVTQSSRYLVKRTGEKVFLECVQDMDHENMFWYRQDPGLGLRLIYFSYDVKMKEKGDIPEGYSVSREKKERFSLILESASTNQTSMYLCASSIGGQGRVQFFGPGTRLTVL.

J is TRBJ2-3 and V is TRBV7-6, with TRBD2 identical over 10 bases. The CDR3 has 17 residues. V trimming: 1 base; J trimming: 6 bases; junction bases outside the gene matches: 10. Germline V gene data show CDR1 as SGHVS and CDR2 as FNYEAQ. The CDR3 is CASSLGPAGGPLDTQYF. DNA for the CDR3: TGTGCCAGCAGCTTAGGGCCAGCGGGAGGGCCTCTGGATACGCAGTATTTT.

In its sample, this clonotype was seen a few times. The rearrangement joins TRBV20-1 to TRBJ2-7, with 13 bases that match TRBD2. Germline values: CDR1 DFQATT, CDR2 SNEGSKA (reference sequence). The V gene end was trimmed by 5 bases and the J gene end by 7 bases; junction bases not matched to a gene: 8. The CDR3 is made up of 14 amino acids. CDR3 sequence reads: CSARYSGLAGEQYF. The CDR3 DNA follows: TGCAGTGCTCGATATTCGGGACTAGCGGGGGAGCAGTACTTC.